The 29 T cell receptor beta chains listed next were all sequenced from one sample in a study of monozygotic twins with inflammatory bowel disease. TCRdb processed the 5' RACE reads again and assigns one entry to each CDR3 protein, with no DNA. The table for this sample gives approximately 140,000 distinct CDR3 sequences. Input material: blood. These receptors were obtained from a human donor with ulcerative colitis or Crohn's disease, or a healthy co-twin of an affected twin (not recorded which).

V and J are TRBV5-1 and TRBJ2-5. This CDR3 has 15 residues. Germline CDR1 SGHRS, CDR2 YFSETQ. CDR3 sequence: CASSLGQGYQETQYF.

The chain has TRBV5-1 and TRBJ2-7. The CDR3 is made up of 13 amino acids. CDR1 is SGHRS, CDR2 YFSETQ, per germline. This CDR3 reads CASSLVSDTEQYF.

This chain joins TRBV6-2 or TRBV6-3 and TRBJ2-1; TCRdb indicates TRBD1, and absent DNA this call remains unverified. The CDR3 has 15 residues. Germline V CDR1 and CDR2: MNHEY, SVGEGT. This CDR3 reads CASSLRVTLYNEQFF.

The V gene is TRBV20-1, the J gene TRBJ2-5; TCRdb's D gene call, TRBD2, goes unchecked for lack of DNA. Germline loops: CDR1 DFQATT, CDR2 SNEGSKA (reference sequence). CDR3 size: 15 residues. CDR3 region: CSAFGLAGERETQYF.

The chain uses TRBV7-2 and TRBJ2-3; as DNA is missing, the TRBD1 call by TCRdb cannot be tested. Germline CDR1 reads SGHTA; CDR2 reads FQGNSA. The CDR3 extends over 15 amino acids. The CDR3 region is CASSLAGGHADTQYF.

The rearrangement uses TRBV9 and TRBJ1-2; without DNA, the TCRdb call of TRBD1 cannot be checked. Germline V gene lookup returns CDR1 SGDLS and CDR2 YYNGEE. The CDR3 is made up of 15 amino acids. Here the CDR3 reads CASSQRGGRNYGYTF. The full variable domain, with the rest looked up from reference TRBV9 and TRBJ1-2, is DSGVTQTPKHLITATGQRVTLRCSPRSGDLSVYWYQQSLDQGLQFLIQYYNGEERAKGNILERFSAQQFPDLHSELNLSSLELGDSALYFCASSQRGGRNYGYTFGSGTRLTVV.

V usage is TRBV5-1 and J usage is TRBJ2-7; TCRdb's D call, TRBD2, is unchecked because there is no DNA. This CDR3 contains 15 residues. CDR1 and CDR2 from the germline V gene are SGHRS and YFSETQ. The CDR3 spells CASSLMTSMGYEQYF.

The chain couples TRBV6-6 to TRBJ1-2; TCRdb returns TRBD1, unconfirmable since there is no DNA. CDR1 and CDR2 from the germline V gene are MNHNY and SVGAGI (reference sequence). The CDR3 runs to 14 residues. The CDR3 here is CASIPKGRVGGYTF.

The rearrangement links TRBV20-1 to TRBJ2-5; TCRdb picks TRBD1, but there is no DNA to check that call. CDR1 is DFQATT, CDR2 SNEGSKA, per germline (reference sequence). The CDR3 covers 17 residues. The CDR3 loop reads CSASALQAGVRQETQYF.

The chain is built from TRBV20-1 and TRBJ1-5; without DNA, the TCRdb call of TRBD1 cannot be checked. The germline V gene encodes CDR1 DFQATT and CDR2 SNEGSKA (reference sequence). CDR3 length: 14 amino acids. The CDR3 loop is CSAPQGLRNQPQHF.

This rearrangement joins TRBV5-4 to TRBJ2-7; the D call of TRBD2 rests on TCRdb alone, since no DNA is present to check it. Germline CDR1 is SGHNT and CDR2 is YYREEE (reference sequence). This CDR3 is 15 amino acids long. The CDR3 loop reads CASSLQRTSSYKQYF.

The gene calls are TRBV4-1 and TRBJ2-7; the D call from TCRdb, TRBD1, cannot be confirmed without DNA. The CDR3 loop spans 14 amino acids. CDR1 and CDR2 from the germline V gene are MGHRA and YSYEKL. The CDR3 sequence is CASRPGTGDYEQYF.

The CDR3 sequence: CASSLGTGQGNTIYF. V gene TRBV7-9 combines with J gene TRBJ1-3; TCRdb indicates TRBD1, and absent DNA this call remains unverified. There are 15 residues in the CDR3. CDR1 is SEHNR, CDR2 FQNEAQ, per germline (reference sequence).

The rearrangement uses TRBV20-1 and TRBJ1-5; as DNA is missing, the TRBD1 call by TCRdb cannot be tested. Germline V gives CDR1 DFQATT, CDR2 SNEGSKA (reference sequence). CDR3 size: 15 residues. The CDR3 protein is CSARPWTGLNQPQHF.

The chain employs TRBV7-2 and TRBJ2-7; without DNA, the TCRdb call of TRBD1 cannot be checked. Per the germline V gene, CDR1 is SGHTA and CDR2 is FQGNSA. The CDR3 length is 15 residues. CDR3 loop: CASSGSTGFGYEQYF.

The V and J genes are TRBV20-1 and TRBJ2-5; no DNA is available, so the TRBD1 call from TCRdb remains unchecked. Germline V gene sequence: CDR1 DFQATT, CDR2 SNEGSKA (reference sequence). The CDR3 has 13 amino acids. CDR3 residues: CSSPGRGQETQYF.

J is TRBJ1-1 and V is TRBV19; there is no DNA to check the TCRdb D call of TRBD1. Germline CDR1 LNHDA, CDR2 SQIVND (reference sequence). This CDR3 is 13 amino acids long. The chain's CDR3 is CASSMGGNTEAFF.

The genes are TRBV24-1 and TRBJ2-3; TCRdb's D call of TRBD1 is untestable without DNA. Germline CDR1 KGHDR, CDR2 SFDVKD. The CDR3 is 14 amino acids. The CDR3 protein is CATHPGGSTDTQYF.

The gene calls are TRBV5-4 and TRBJ2-1. The V gene's germline CDR1 is SGHNT and CDR2 YYREEE (reference sequence). The CDR3 loop spans 12 amino acids. This chain's CDR3 is CASSQDENEQFF.

The chain uses TRBV19 and TRBJ2-2; TCRdb's D call, TRBD1, is unchecked because there is no DNA. Germline V gene data show CDR1 as LNHDA and CDR2 as SQIVND (reference sequence). The CDR3 is made up of 13 amino acids. The CDR3 here is CASLGQPAGELFF. The full variable domain, its missing parts supplied by reference TRBV19 and TRBJ2-2, is DGGITQSPKYLFRKEGQNVTLSCEQNLNHDAMYWYRQDPGQGLRLIYYSQIVNDFQKGDIAEGYSVSREKKESFPLTVTSAQKNPTAFYLCASLGQPAGELFFGEGSRLTVL.

The chain joins TRBV12-3 or TRBV12-4 to TRBJ1-1; TCRdb designates TRBD1, a call that cannot be tested without DNA. This CDR3 has 14 residues. The CDR3 loop is CASIRGPENTEAFF.

The chain is built from TRBV5-1 and TRBJ2-7. CDR1 and CDR2 from the germline V gene are SGHRS and YFSETQ. The CDR3 is made up of 12 amino acids. The CDR3 spells CASSLDVYEQYF.

The J gene is TRBJ2-1, the V gene TRBV24-1; TCRdb's D call of TRBD1 is untestable without DNA. CDR3 length: 17 amino acids. Germline CDR1 reads KGHDR; CDR2 reads SFDVKD. The CDR3 protein is CATSDDTGASSYNEQFF.

This sequence joins TRBV19 and TRBJ2-1; TCRdb returns TRBD2, unconfirmable since there is no DNA. Germline V gene data show CDR1 as LNHDA and CDR2 as SQIVND (reference sequence). This CDR3 has 15 amino acids. The CDR3 spells CASTEPGGPKGVRFF.

The chain carries TRBV7-8 and TRBJ2-3; TCRdb's D gene call, TRBD1, goes unchecked for lack of DNA. CDR1 is SGHVS and CDR2 is FQNEAQ in the germline V gene. CDR3 size: 15 residues. CDR3 residues: CASSIGQGGFYTQYF.

This chain uses TRBV11-2 with TRBJ1-6; no DNA is available, so the TRBD1 call from TCRdb remains unchecked. CDR1 is SGHAT and CDR2 is FQNNGV in the germline V gene. The CDR3 runs to 16 residues. Here the CDR3 reads CASSLDQGPGNSPLHF.

The chain is built from TRBV6-5 and TRBJ1-3. The CDR3 length is 18 residues. Per the germline V gene, CDR1 is MNHEY and CDR2 is SVGAGI. CDR3 loop: CASSYSEGIPSSGNTIYF.

CDR3 loop: CASNKASGHYNEQFF. The V gene is TRBV6-1, the J gene TRBJ2-1; the TCRdb D gene call, TRBD2, has no DNA to confirm it. From germline, CDR1 is MNHNS and CDR2 SASEGT. The CDR3 is 15 amino acids.

This CDR3 is CAWTQGGDTQYF. The chain joins TRBV30 to TRBJ2-3; TCRdb's D gene call, TRBD2, goes unchecked for lack of DNA. This CDR3 comprises 12 residues. Germline V lookup: CDR1 GTSNPN, CDR2 SVGIG (reference sequence). The whole variable domain, remainder taken from reference TRBV30 and TRBJ2-3, is SQTIHQWPATLVQPVGSPLSLECTVEGTSNPNLYWYRQAAGRGLQLLFYSVGIGQISSEVPQNLSASRPQDRQFILSSKKLLLSDSGFYLCAWTQGGDTQYFGPGTRLTVL.